This T cell receptor (beta chain) was found in a study of spatial heterogeneity in lung cancer. The study, taken as a whole, reports: How many expanded intratumoral alpha and beta TCRs were present tracked the tumor mutation count, which was a count of nonsynonymous mutations.

One entry per CDR3 protein results from TCRdb running MiXCR on the 5' RACE reads. The sample lists about 27,000 distinct CDR3 sequences; around 7% were seen once. Regarding time point: sample taken at primary tumor resection. Unsorted whole RNA from tumor, nontumor lung or frozen PBMC underwent sequencing. This clonotype was picked up many times. Its target is not known. The receptor's source is a male donor with early-stage non-small cell lung cancer. The source material was lung tumor tissue, sampled at surgery.

CDR3 bases: TGTGCCAGCAGCCTCAGTACAGGGGCATACTACAATGAGCAGTTCTTC. This sequence encodes CASSLSTGAYYNEQFF. V and J are TRBV4-2 and TRBJ2-1; TRBD1 agrees at 7 bases. J lost 3 bases, V lost 4 bases, and 9 bases had no gene match. This CDR3 is 16 amino acids long. Germline assignment: CDR1 LGHNA and CDR2 YNFKEQ.